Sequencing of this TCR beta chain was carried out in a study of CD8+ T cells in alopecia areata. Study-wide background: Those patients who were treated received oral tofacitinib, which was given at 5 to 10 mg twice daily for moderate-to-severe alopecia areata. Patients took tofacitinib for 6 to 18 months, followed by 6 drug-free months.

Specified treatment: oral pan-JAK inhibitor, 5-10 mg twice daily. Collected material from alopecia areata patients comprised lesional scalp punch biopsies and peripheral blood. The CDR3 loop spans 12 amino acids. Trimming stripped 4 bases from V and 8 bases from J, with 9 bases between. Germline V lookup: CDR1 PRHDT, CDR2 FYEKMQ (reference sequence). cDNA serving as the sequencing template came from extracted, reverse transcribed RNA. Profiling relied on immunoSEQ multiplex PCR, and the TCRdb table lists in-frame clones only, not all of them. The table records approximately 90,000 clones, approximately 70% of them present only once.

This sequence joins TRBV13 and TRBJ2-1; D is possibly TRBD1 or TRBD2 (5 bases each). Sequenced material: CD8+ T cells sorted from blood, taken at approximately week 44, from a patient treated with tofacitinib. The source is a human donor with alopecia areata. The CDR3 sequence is CASSSLGDEQFF. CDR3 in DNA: TGTGCCAGCAGCTCCCTGGGGGATGAGCAGTTCTTC.